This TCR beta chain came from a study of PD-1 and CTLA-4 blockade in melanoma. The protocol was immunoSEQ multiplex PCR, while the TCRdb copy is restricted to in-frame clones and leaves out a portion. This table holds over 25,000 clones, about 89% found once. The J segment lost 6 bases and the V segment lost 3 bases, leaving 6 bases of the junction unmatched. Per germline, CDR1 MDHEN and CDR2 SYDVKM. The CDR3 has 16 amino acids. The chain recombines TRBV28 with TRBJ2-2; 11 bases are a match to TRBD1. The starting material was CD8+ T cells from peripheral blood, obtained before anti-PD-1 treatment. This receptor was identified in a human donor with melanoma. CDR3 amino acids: CASSLGDRGISGELFF. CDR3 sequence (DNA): TGTGCCAGCAGTTTGGGGGACAGGGGGATCTCCGGGGAGCTGTTTTTT. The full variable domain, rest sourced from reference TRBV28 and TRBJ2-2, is DVKVTQSSRYLVKRTGEKVFLECVQDMDHENMFWYRQDPGLGLRLIYFSYDVKMKEKGDIPEGYSVSREKKERFSLILESASTNQTSMYLCASSLGDRGISGELFFGEGSRLTVL.